This passage covers 16 T cell receptor beta chains from one sample sequenced in a study of CD8+ T cells in alopecia areata. CD4, CD8alpha, NKG2D, NKG2ACE and other markers guided sorting of pooled cutaneous lymph node cells. Isolated RNA was reverse transcribed into cDNA used as the sequencing template. Sequencing used immunoSEQ multiplex PCR; TCRdb keeps in-frame clones, though not all of them. Singletons are absent from the sample, which has more than 250,000 clones. Source material: CD4+ T cells sorted from a lymph node. Receptor source: a C3H/HeJ mouse with alopecia areata. MHC haplotype of the mouse line: H2-k.

As for this clone: The gene names given are mouse names. The read ends 4 residues shy of where the CDR3 ends; the end is completed using the germline J gene. The rearrangement uses TRBV19 and TRBJ1-1, with TRBD1 as a possible D gene (6 bases). From germline, CDR1 is FNHDT and CDR2 SITEND (reference sequence). This CDR3 has 14 residues. The germline V and J ends were trimmed by 2 bases and 4 bases, with 12 bases remaining between them. The sequenced part of the CDR3 DNA is TGTGCCAGCAGTATTGGCAGGGGTGGCACA. Protein product: CASSIGRGGT. The whole CDR3 protein is CASSIGRGGTEVFF.

On this clone: Germline and genes: mouse. Read data end 3 residues before the CDR3 end; the end is taken from the germline J gene. The rearrangement uses TRBV5 and TRBJ1-6; TRBD1 matches at 12 bases. TRBJ1-6 is treated as an ORF (open reading frame) with a function not yet certain. The CDR3 loop spans 18 amino acids. In germline, CDR1 is LGHNA, CDR2 YNLKQL (reference sequence). Unmatched junction bases numbered 3, after V lost 3 bases and J lost 0 bases. The CDR3 DNA, read in part, is TGTGCCAGCAGCCACGGGACAGGGGGCTTTTCCTATAATTCGCCC. Protein sequence: CASSHGTGGFSYNSP. In full, the CDR3 reads CASSHGTGGFSYNSPLYF.

The table lists this clone with a few counts. Gene names refer to mouse genes. The read is 4 residues too short to cover the CDR3 end, so that end is filled in from the germline J gene. This chain uses TRBV3 with TRBJ2-1, with 9 bases lining up with TRBD2. The ends lost 5 bases at V and 0 bases at J; junction bases unmatched: 8. The CDR3 runs 17 residues. CDR1 is SNHLY, CDR2 FYNGKV, per germline (reference sequence). CDR3 in amino acids: CASSPPRLGDNYAEQFF. The CDR3 DNA, read in part, is TGTGCCAGCAGCCCCCCACGACTGGGGGATAACTATGCT.

Concerning this clone: Mouse gene names apply. The CDR3 end falls 4 residues outside the read, so it is completed with the germline J gene. The chain recombines TRBV5 with TRBJ1-2; D ambiguous. CDR3 size: 14 residues. The V end lost 1 base, the J end lost 0 bases, and 6 bases lay between the germline ends. Germline values: CDR1 LGHNA, CDR2 YNLKQL (reference sequence). The CDR3 sequence: CASSQVSTNSDYTF. CDR3 DNA, as far as it was read: TGTGCCAGCAGCCAAGTATCAACAAACTCC.

Remarks on this clone: The gene names given are mouse names. The read ends 3 residues before the CDR3 terminus; that terminus is restored from the germline J gene. The gene calls are TRBV1 and TRBJ1-6, with D possibly being TRBD1 (5 bases). TRBJ1-6 is sorted into the ORF group, with uncertain function. CDR1 and CDR2 from the germline V gene are NSQYPW and LRSPGD (reference sequence). The CDR3 totals 18 residues. The germline V and J ends were trimmed by 0 bases and 0 bases, with 12 bases remaining between them. The part of the CDR3 DNA that was read is TGCACCTGCAGTGCAGATCAGGGCAGTAATTCCTATAATTCGCCC. As protein: CTCSADQGSNSYNSP. From start to end, the CDR3 is CTCSADQGSNSYNSPLYF.

On this clone itself: The gene names given are mouse names. The read ends 4 residues early relative to the CDR3; the germline J gene fills the gap. This rearrangement joins TRBV5 to TRBJ1-1; D possibly corresponds to TRBD1 (5 bases). Trimming took 3 bases from V and 0 from J, leaving 8 bases between them. This CDR3 is built from 14 residues. Germline V gene lookup returns CDR1 LGHNA and CDR2 YNLKQL (reference sequence). The sequenced CDR3 bases are TGTGCCAGCAGCCAGGACAAAGCAAACACA. Amino acids: CASSQDKANT. The CDR3 in its entirety is CASSQDKANTEVFF.

This clone has just a few counts. Gene names and germline refer to mouse. The CDR3 end falls 4 residues outside the read, so it is completed with the germline J gene. The chain links TRBV5 to TRBJ2-7; possibly TRBD2 for D (5 bases). Germline V gives CDR1 LGHNA, CDR2 YNLKQL (reference sequence). Deletions cut 0 bases from V and 0 bases from J, with 9 bases between. The CDR3 has 15 residues. The CDR3 loop reads CASSQENTGSYEQYF. The DNA read from the CDR3 is TGTGCCAGCAGCCAAGAAAACACTGGCTCCTAT.

Points on this clone: The germline and genes are mouse ones. The CDR3 end lies 4 residues beyond the end of the read and is filled in from the germline J gene. The chain combines TRBV13-1 with TRBJ2-2; a weak D match, TRBD2 (5 bases). Per germline, CDR1 NSHNY and CDR2 SYGAGN. With 0 bases removed from V and 0 bases from J, the gap between germline ends came to 9 bases. The CDR3 consists of 16 residues. The CDR3 reads CASSDAGPPNTGQLYF. The CDR3 bases that were read are TGTGCCAGCAGTGATGCTGGGCCTCCAAACACCGGG.

This clone occurred a few times. The listed genes are named as in mouse. The CDR3 extends 4 residues past the end of the read, so its final part is completed from the germline J gene. The chain carries TRBV19 and TRBJ2-1; D call uncertain. Germline V gene sequence: CDR1 FNHDT, CDR2 SITEND (reference sequence). Trimming left V 4 bases short and J 0 bases short, with 5 bases between. CDR3 size: 13 residues. CDR3 sequence reads: CASSPHNYAEQFF. The CDR3 DNA, read in part, is TGTGCCAGCAGTCCACATAACTATGCT.

As regards this clone: Each gene name is a mouse one. The read ends 4 residues before the CDR3 terminus; that terminus is restored from the germline J gene. This sequence joins TRBV5 and TRBJ2-1, with 9 bases fitting TRBD1. The CDR3 has 14 residues. Unmatched junction bases numbered 1, after V lost 4 bases and J lost 3 bases. Per germline, CDR1 LGHNA and CDR2 YNLKQL (reference sequence). The CDR3 region is CASSLQGAYAEQFF. The covered CDR3 bases are TGTGCCAGCAGCCTACAGGGGGCCTATGCT.

Notes on this clone: Germline and genes here are mouse. The CDR3 extends 4 residues past the end of the read, so its final part is completed from the germline J gene. The chain employs TRBV13-3 and TRBJ2-5; 8 bases are shared with TRBD2. The CDR3 loop spans 15 amino acids. V was clipped by 5 bases and J by 0 bases; unmatched bases: 5. The germline CDR1 and CDR2 sequences are NNHDY and SYVADS. The sequenced CDR3 bases are TGTGCCAGCAGCCTACTGGGGGTTAACCAAGAC. Residues: CASSLLGVNQD. The entire CDR3 protein is CASSLLGVNQDTQYF.

This clone was observed a few times. Gene names are mouse gene names. The read ends 4 residues shy of where the CDR3 ends; the end is completed using the germline J gene. The rearrangement uses TRBV13-1 and TRBJ2-7; 9 positions match TRBD1. The germline CDR1 and CDR2 sequences are NSHNY and SYGAGN. This CDR3 has 13 amino acids. CDR3 bases read: TGTGCCAGCAGTGATGGACAGGGGGAT. It specifies CASSDGQGD. From start to end, the CDR3 is CASSDGQGDEQYF.

As for this clone: Germline and genes here are mouse. The CDR3 extends 4 residues past the end of the read, so its final part is completed from the germline J gene. The genes are TRBV13-3 and TRBJ2-7; 10 bases agree with TRBD2. Germline trimming cut 0 bases from V and 2 bases from J; bases unmatched to any gene: 5. CDR1 is NNHDY, CDR2 SYVADS, per germline. The CDR3 is 16 residues long. CDR3: CASSDGLGGPTYEQYF. Partial CDR3 DNA: TGTGCCAGCAGTGATGGACTGGGGGGCCCCACCTAT.

This clone appeared a few times. A much larger clone is a single base away; this may be a read error. The gene symbols are mouse symbols. Sequencing ends 4 residues short of the CDR3 end; the germline J gene provides the rest. The chain recombines TRBV13-1 with TRBJ2-3, with 10 bases lining up with TRBD2. This CDR3 region has 15 residues. V shed 4 bases and J 0 bases; nucleotides not matched to a gene: 2. The V gene's germline CDR1 is NSHNY and CDR2 SYGAGN. The CDR3 bases that were read are TGTGCCAGCAGTTGGACTGGGGGTAGTGCAGAA. Amino acid sequence: CASSWTGGSAE. In full, the CDR3 reads CASSWTGGSAETLYF.

In this sample, this clone turned up many times. Gene names refer to mouse genes. The CDR3 goes on 4 residues after the read ends, and that part is filled in from the germline J gene. This sample includes further DNA sequences coding for the same CDR3. The chain uses TRBV13-3 and TRBJ2-1, with 9 bases aligning to TRBD1. V gave up 3 bases and J gave up 5 bases; unmatched junction bases: 0. Germline loops: CDR1 NNHDY, CDR2 SYVADS. This CDR3 spans 13 amino acids. The part of the CDR3 DNA that was read is TGTGCCAGCAGTGGGACAGGGGATGCT. Translating it yields CASSGTGDA. The full CDR3 reads CASSGTGDAEQFF.

This clone was recorded many times. Gene names and germline match the mouse. The sequence runs out 4 residues before the end of the CDR3; the remainder is reconstructed from the germline J gene. The genes are TRBV12-1 and TRBJ2-2, with 7 bases matching TRBD1. The V gene's germline CDR1 is SGHSN and CDR2 HYEKVE. The V and J ends lost 4 bases and 1 base, in that order; junction bases with no gene match: 8. This CDR3 has 16 residues. This CDR3 is CASSHRDRRNTGQLYF. Partial CDR3 DNA: TGTGCCAGCTCCCACCGGGACAGACGAAACACCGGG.